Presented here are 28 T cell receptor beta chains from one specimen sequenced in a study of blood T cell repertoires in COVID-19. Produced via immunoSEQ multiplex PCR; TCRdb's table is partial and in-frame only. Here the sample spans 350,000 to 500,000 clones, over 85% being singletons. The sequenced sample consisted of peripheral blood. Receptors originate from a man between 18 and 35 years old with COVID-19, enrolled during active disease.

This CDR3 reads CASSSRQTTNEKLFF. In nucleotides, the CDR3 is TGTGCCAGCAGCTCCCGACAGACAACTAATGAAAAACTGTTTTTT. This chain joins TRBV5-5 and TRBJ1-4; D perhaps matches TRBD1 (5 bases). The CDR3 runs 15 residues. In germline, CDR1 is SGHKS, CDR2 YYEKEE (reference sequence). The ends were cut back, 3 bases at V and 0 bases at J, with 9 bases in the middle.

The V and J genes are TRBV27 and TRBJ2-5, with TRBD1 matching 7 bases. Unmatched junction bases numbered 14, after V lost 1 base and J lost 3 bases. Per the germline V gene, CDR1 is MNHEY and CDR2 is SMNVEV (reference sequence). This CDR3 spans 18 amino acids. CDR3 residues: CASSLWVGGANKEETQYF. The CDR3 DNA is TGTGCCAGCAGTTTATGGGTAGGGGGCGCTAACAAAGAAGAGACCCAGTACTTC.

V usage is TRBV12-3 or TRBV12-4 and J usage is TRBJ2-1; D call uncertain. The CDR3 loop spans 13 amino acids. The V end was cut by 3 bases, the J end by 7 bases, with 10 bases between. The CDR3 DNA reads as TGTGCCAGCAGTTTCTCAACTTCTAATGAGCAGTTCTTC. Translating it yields CASSFSTSNEQFF.

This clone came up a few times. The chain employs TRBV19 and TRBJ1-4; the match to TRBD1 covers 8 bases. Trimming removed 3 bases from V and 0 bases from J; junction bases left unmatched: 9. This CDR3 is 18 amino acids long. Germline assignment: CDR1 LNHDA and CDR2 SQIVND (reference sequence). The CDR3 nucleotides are TGTGCCAGTAGTATCTCGCCGCCGACAGGGGCAACTAATGAAAAACTGTTTTTT. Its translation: CASSISPPTGATNEKLFF.

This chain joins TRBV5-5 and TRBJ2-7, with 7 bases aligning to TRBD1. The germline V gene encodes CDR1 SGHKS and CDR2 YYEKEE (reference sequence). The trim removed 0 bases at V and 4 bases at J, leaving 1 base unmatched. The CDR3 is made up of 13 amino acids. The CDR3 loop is CASSLARGYEQYF. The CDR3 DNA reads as TGTGCCAGCAGCTTGGCCAGGGGGTACGAGCAGTACTTC.

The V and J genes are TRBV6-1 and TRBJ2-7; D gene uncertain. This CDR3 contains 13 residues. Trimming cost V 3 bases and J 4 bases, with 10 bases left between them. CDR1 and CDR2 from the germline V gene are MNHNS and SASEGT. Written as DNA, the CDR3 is TGTGCCAGCAGTGAGAGTACGGGTTACGAGCAGTACTTC. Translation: CASSESTGYEQYF.

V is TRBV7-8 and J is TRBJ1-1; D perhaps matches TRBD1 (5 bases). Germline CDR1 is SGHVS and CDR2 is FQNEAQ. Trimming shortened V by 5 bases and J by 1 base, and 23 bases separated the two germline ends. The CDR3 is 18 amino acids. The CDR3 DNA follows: TGTGCCAGCAGCATCAGACCAACATCGGGGGTCACGAACACTGAAGCTTTCTTT. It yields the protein CASSIRPTSGVTNTEAFF.

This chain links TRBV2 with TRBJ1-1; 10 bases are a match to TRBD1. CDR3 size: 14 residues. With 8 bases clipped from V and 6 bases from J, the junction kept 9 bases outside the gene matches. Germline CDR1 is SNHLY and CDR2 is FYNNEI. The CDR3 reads CASGTPGQGSEAFF. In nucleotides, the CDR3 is TGTGCCAGCGGGACACCGGGACAGGGGTCTGAAGCTTTCTTT. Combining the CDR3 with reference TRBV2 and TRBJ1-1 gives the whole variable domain EPEVTQTPSHQVTQMGQEVILRCVPISNHLYFYWYRQILGQKVEFLVSFYNNEISEKSEIFDDQFSVERPDGSNFTLKIRSTKLEDSAMYFCASGTPGQGSEAFFGQGTRLTVV.

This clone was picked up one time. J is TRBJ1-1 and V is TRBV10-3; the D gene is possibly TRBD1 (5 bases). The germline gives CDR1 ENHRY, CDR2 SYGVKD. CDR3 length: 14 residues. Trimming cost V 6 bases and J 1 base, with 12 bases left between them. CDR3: CAIRIGAANTEAFF. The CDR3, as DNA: TGTGCCATCAGGATAGGGGCGGCGAACACTGAAGCTTTCTTT.

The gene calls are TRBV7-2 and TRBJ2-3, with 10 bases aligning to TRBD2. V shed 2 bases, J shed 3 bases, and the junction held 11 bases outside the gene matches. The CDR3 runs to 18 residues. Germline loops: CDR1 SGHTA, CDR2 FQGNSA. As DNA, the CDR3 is TGTGCCAGCAGCTTATTAGGCCAGCGGGGGGGCCGAACAGATACGCAGTATTTT. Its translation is CASSLLGQRGGRTDTQYF.

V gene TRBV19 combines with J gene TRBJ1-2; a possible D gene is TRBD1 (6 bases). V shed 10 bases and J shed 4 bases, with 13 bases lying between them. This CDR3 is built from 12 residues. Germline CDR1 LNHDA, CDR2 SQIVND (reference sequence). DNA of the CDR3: TGTGCCACTCGGACAGATCCCTATGGCTACACCTTC. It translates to CATRTDPYGYTF.

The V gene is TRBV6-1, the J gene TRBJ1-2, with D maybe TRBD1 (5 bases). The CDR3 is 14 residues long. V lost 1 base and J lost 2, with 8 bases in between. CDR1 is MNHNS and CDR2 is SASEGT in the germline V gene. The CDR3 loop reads CASSEGGGNYGYTF. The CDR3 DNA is TGTGCCAGCAGTGAAGGGGGCGGAAACTATGGCTACACCTTC.

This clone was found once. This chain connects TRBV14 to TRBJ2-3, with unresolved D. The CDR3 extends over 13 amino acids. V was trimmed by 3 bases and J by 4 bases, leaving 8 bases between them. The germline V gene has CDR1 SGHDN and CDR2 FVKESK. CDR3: CASSHEDPDTQYF. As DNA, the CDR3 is TGTGCCAGCAGCCATGAGGATCCAGATACGCAGTATTTT. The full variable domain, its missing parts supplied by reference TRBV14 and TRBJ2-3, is EAGVTQFPSHSVIEKGQTVTLRCDPISGHDNLYWYRRVMGKEIKFLLHFVKESKQDESGMPNNRFLAERTGGTYSTLKVQPAELEDSGVYFCASSHEDPDTQYFGPGTRLTVL.

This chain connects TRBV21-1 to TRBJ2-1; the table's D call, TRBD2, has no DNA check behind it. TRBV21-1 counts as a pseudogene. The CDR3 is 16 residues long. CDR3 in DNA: TGTGCCAGCAGCCTCGCCGGGACTATCTCCTACAATGAGCAGTTCTTC. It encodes CASSLAGTISYNEQFF.

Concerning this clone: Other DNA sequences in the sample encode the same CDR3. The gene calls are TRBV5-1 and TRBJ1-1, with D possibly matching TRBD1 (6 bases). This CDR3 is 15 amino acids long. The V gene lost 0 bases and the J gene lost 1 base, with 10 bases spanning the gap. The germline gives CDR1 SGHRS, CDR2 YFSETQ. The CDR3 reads CASSLVGQSNTEAFF. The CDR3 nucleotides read TGCGCCAGCAGCTTGGTTGGACAGTCGAACACTGAAGCTTTCTTT.

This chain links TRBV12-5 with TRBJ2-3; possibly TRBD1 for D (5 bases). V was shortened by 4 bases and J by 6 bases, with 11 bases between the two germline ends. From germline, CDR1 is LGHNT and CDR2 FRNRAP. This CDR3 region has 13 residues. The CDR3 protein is CASGYPTVDTQYF. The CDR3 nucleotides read TGTGCTAGTGGTTACCCGACAGTGGATACGCAGTATTTT. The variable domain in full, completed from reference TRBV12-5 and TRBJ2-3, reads DARVTQTPRHKVTEMGQEVTMRCQPILGHNTVFWYRQTMMQGLELLAYFRNRAPLDDSGMPKDRFSAEMPDATLATLKIQPSEPRDSAVYFCASGYPTVDTQYFGPGTRLTVL.

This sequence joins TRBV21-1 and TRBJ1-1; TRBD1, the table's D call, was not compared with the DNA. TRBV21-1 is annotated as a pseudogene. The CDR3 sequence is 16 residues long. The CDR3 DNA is TGTGCCAGCAGCAAAACACTGCAGGCGAGGAACACTGAAGCTTTCTTT. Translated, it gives CASSKTLQARNTEAFF.

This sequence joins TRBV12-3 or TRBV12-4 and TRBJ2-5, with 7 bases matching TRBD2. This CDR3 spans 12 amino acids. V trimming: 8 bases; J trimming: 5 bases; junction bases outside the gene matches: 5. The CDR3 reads CASEREGETQYF. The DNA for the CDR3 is TGTGCCAGCGAGAGGGAGGGGGAGACCCAGTACTTC.

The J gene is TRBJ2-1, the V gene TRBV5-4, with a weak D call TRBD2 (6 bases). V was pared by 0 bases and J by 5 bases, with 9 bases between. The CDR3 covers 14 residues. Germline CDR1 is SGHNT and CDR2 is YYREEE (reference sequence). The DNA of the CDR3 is TGTGCCAGCAGCTTGGCCCTAGCGAACAATGAGCAGTTCTTC. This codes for CASSLALANNEQFF.

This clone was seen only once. CDR3 loop: CASSATGQNSPLHF. The CDR3, as DNA: TGTGCCAGCAGCGCCACAGGGCAGAATTCACCCCTCCACTTT. V usage is TRBV2 and J usage is TRBJ1-6; D is perhaps TRBD1 (6 bases). V was cut by 6 bases and J by 7 bases, with 13 bases left in between. Germline V gene data show CDR1 as SNHLY and CDR2 as FYNNEI. The CDR3 sequence is 14 residues long.

The CDR3 DNA is TGCAGTGCTAGTCAGGGTCTTCGGCATGAAAAACTGTTTTTT. This translates into CSASQGLRHEKLFF. The chain couples TRBV20-1 to TRBJ1-4; a weak D match, TRBD1 (5 bases). The V end was cut by 3 bases, the J end by 6 bases, with 14 bases between. The germline V gene encodes CDR1 DFQATT and CDR2 SNEGSKA (reference sequence). The CDR3 totals 14 residues.

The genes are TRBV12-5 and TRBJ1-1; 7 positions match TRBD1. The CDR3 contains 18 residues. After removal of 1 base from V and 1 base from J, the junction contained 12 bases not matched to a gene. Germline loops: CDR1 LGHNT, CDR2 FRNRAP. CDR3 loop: CASGLAGQHVGPNTEAFF. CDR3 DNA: TGTGCTAGTGGTTTGGCGGGACAGCATGTCGGCCCGAACACTGAAGCTTTCTTT.

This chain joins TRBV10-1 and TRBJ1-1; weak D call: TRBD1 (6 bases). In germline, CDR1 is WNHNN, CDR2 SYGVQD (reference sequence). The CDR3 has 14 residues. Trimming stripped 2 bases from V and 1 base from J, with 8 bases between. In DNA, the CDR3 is TGCGCCAGCAGTGAGCACAGGGCGAACACTGAAGCTTTCTTT. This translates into CASSEHRANTEAFF.

CDR3 nucleotides: TGTGCCAGCAGCCGAACCGGGACTAGCGGGTTTAATGAGCAGTTCTTC. Encoded protein: CASSRTGTSGFNEQFF. V usage is TRBV3-1 (or the pseudogene TRBV3-2) and J usage is TRBJ2-1, with 12 bases lining up with TRBD2. From germline, CDR1 is LGHDT and CDR2 YNNKEL (reference sequence). CDR3 length equals 16 residues. V lost 4 bases to trimming and J lost 7 bases; unmatched junction nucleotides: 8.

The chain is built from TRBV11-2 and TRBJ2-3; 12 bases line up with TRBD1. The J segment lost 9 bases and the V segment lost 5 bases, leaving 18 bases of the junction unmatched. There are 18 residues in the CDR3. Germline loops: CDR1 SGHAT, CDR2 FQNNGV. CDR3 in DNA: TGTGCCAGCAGCCCCTCTACGGGGACAGGGGGCACGAGAGAAACGCAGTATTTT. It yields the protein CASSPSTGTGGTRETQYF.

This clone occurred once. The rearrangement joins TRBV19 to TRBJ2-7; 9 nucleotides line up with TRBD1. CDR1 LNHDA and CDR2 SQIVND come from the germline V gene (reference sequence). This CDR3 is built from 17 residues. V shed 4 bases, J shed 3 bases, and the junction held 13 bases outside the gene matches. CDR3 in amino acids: CASSSPRGQGTRYEQYF. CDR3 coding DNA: TGTGCCAGTAGTAGTCCTCGGGGACAGGGTACTCGCTACGAGCAGTACTTC.

The CDR3 region has the DNA TGTGCCAGCAGCTTGAGGGGGGGCGGAAACACCATATATTTT. Its protein product is CASSLRGGGNTIYF. The chain employs TRBV5-4 and TRBJ1-3, with a possible D match to TRBD1 (6 bases). This CDR3 contains 14 residues. V dropped 1 base and J dropped 4 bases, with 9 bases sitting between them. The germline CDR1 and CDR2 sequences are SGHNT and YYREEE (reference sequence).

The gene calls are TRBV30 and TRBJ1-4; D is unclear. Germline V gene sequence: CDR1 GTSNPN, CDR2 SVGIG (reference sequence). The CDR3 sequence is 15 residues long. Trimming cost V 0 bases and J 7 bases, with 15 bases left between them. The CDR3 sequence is CAWSVTEGGSEKLFF. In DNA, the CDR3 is TGTGCCTGGAGTGTAACAGAGGGAGGGAGTGAAAAACTGTTTTTT.